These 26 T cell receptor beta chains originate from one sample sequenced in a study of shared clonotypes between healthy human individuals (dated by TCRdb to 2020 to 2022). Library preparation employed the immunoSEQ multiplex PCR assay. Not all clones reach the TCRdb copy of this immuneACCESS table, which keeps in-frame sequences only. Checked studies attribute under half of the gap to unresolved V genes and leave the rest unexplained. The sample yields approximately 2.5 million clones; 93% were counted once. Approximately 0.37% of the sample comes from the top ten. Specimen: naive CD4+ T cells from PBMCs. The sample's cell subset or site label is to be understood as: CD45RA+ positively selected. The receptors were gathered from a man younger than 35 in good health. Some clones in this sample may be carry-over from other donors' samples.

DNA of the CDR3: TGTGCCAGCAGCGTAGGGGGCCCGACAGGGGTGGGGACTGAAGCTTTCTTT. This encodes CASSVGGPTGVGTEAFF. This chain joins TRBV9 and TRBJ1-1, with 8 bases aligning to TRBD1. The length of the CDR3 is 17 residues. In germline, CDR1 is SGDLS, CDR2 YYNGEE. V was clipped by 0 bases and J by 5 bases; unmatched bases: 12.

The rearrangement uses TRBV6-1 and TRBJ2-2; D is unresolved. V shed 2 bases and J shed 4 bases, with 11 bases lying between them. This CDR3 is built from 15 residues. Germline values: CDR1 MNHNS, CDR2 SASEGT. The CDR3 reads CASSELASATGELFF. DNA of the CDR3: TGTGCCAGCAGTGAATTGGCTAGTGCCACCGGGGAGCTGTTTTTT.

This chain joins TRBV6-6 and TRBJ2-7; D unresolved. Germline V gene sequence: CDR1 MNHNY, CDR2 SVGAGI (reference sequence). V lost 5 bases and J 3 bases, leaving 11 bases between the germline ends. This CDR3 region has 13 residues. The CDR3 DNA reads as TGTGCCAGCAGTAACCCGATCGACTACGAGCAGTACTTC. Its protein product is CASSNPIDYEQYF.

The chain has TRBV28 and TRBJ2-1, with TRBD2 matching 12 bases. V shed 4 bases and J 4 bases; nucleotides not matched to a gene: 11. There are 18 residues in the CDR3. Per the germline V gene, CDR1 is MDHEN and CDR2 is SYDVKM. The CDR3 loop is CASSSPGLAGGLYNEQFF. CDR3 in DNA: TGTGCCAGCAGTTCCCCGGGACTAGCGGGTGGGCTGTACAATGAGCAGTTCTTC.

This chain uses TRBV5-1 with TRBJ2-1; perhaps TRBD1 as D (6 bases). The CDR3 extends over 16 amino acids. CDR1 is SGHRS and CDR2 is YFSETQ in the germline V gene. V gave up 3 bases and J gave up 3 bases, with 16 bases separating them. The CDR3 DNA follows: TGCGCCAGCAGCTCTACTACAGGGTATGGCTACAATGAGCAGTTCTTC. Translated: CASSSTTGYGYNEQFF.

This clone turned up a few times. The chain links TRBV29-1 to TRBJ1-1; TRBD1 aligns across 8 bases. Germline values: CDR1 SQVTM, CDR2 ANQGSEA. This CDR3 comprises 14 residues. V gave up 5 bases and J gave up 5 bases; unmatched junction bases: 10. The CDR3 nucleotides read TGCAGCGTTTCACCGGCAGGGGGCTATACTGAAGCTTTCTTT. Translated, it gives CSVSPAGGYTEAFF.

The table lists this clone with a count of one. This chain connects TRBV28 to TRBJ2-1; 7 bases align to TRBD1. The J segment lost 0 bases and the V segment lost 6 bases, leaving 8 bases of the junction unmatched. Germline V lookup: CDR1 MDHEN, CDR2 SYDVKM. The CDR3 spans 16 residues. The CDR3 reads CASSTRQGSSYNEQFF. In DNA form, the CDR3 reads TGTGCCAGCAGCACGAGACAGGGAAGCTCCTACAATGAGCAGTTCTTC.

The CDR3 coding sequence is TGTGCCAGCACCCAACTACCTTCCTACGAGCAGTACTTC. Encoded protein: CASTQLPSYEQYF. This chain uses TRBV5-4 with TRBJ2-7; no reliable D call. V dropped 6 bases and J dropped 1 base, with 11 bases sitting between them. The CDR3 is 13 residues long. Looked up from germline, CDR1 is SGHNT and CDR2 is YYREEE (reference sequence).

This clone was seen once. In DNA form, the CDR3 reads TGTGCCACCAGCAGAGAGGGGACAGCCCAGAATACGCAGTATTTT. Translated, it gives CATSREGTAQNTQYF. The chain joins TRBV15 to TRBJ2-3; 7 nucleotides align to TRBD1. The V gene's germline CDR1 is LNHNV and CDR2 YYDKDF (reference sequence). The CDR3 runs 15 residues. The V and J ends lost 0 bases and 7 bases, in that order; junction bases with no gene match: 7.

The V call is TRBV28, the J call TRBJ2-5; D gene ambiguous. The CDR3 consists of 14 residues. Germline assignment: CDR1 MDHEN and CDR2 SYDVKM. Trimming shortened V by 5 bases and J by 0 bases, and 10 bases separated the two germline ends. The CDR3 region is CASSPGTNQETQYF. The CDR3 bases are TGTGCCAGCAGTCCGGGCACAAACCAAGAGACCCAGTACTTC. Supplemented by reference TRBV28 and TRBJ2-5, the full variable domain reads DVKVTQSSRYLVKRTGEKVFLECVQDMDHENMFWYRQDPGLGLRLIYFSYDVKMKEKGDIPEGYSVSREKKERFSLILESASTNQTSMYLCASSPGTNQETQYFGPGTRLLVL.

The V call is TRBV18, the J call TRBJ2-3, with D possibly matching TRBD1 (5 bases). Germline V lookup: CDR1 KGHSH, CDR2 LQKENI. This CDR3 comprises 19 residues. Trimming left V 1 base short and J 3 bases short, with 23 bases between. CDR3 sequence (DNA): TGTGCCAGCTCACCACAATTGGTCCGTGGGGCTGGTGTTACAGATACGCAGTATTTT. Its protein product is CASSPQLVRGAGVTDTQYF. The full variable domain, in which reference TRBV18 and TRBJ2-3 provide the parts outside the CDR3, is NAGVMQNPRHLVRRRGQEARLRCSPMKGHSHVYWYRQLPEEGLKFMVYLQKENIIDESGMPKERFSAEFPKEGPSILRIQQVVRGDSAAYFCASSPQLVRGAGVTDTQYFGPGTRLTVL.

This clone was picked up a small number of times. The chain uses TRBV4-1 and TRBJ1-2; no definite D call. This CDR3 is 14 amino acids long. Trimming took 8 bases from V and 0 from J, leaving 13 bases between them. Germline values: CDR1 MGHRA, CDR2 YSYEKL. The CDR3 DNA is TGCGCCAGCGGGGTGGGAAGAGCTAACTATGGCTACACCTTC. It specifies CASGVGRANYGYTF.

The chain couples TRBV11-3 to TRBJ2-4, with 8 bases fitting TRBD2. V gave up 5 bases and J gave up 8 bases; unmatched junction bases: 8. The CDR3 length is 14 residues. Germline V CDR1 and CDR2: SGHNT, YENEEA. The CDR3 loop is CASSIAGPGYIQYF. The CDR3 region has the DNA TGTGCCAGCAGCATAGCGGGACCGGGGTACATTCAGTACTTC.

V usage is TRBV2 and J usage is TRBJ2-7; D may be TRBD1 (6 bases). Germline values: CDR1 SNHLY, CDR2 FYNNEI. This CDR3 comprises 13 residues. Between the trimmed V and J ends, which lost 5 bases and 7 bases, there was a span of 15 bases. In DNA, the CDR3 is TGTGCCAGCAGTTGGGGGACAACTCTGGAGCAGTACTTC. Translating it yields CASSWGTTLEQYF.

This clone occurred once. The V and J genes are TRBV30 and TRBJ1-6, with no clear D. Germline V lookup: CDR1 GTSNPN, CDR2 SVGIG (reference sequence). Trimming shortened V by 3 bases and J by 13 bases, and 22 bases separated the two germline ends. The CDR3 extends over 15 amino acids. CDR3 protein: CAWRGGGRLLSPLHF. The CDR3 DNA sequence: TGTGCCTGGAGGGGTGGAGGCCGGCTGCTCAGTCCCCTCCACTTT.

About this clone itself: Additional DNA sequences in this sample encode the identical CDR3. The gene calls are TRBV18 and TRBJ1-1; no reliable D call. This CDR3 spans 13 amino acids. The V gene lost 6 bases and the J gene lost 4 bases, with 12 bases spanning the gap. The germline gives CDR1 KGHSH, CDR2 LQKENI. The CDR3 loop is CASSPRGGTEAFF. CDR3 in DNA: TGTGCCAGCTCTCCTCGGGGAGGCACTGAAGCTTTCTTT. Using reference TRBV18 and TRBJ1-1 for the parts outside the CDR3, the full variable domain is NAGVMQNPRHLVRRRGQEARLRCSPMKGHSHVYWYRQLPEEGLKFMVYLQKENIIDESGMPKERFSAEFPKEGPSILRIQQVVRGDSAAYFCASSPRGGTEAFFGQGTRLTVV.

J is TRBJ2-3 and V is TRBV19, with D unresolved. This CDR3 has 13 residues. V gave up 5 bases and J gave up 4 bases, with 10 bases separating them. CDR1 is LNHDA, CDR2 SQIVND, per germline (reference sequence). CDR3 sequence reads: CASSRGSPDTQYF. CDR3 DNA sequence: TGTGCCAGTAGTCGAGGTAGCCCAGATACGCAGTATTTT.

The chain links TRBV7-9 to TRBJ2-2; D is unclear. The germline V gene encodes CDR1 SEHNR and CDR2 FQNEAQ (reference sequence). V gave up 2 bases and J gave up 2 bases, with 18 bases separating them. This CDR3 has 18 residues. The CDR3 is CASSLPFGASKNTGELFF. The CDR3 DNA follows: TGTGCCAGCAGCTTACCCTTTGGCGCCTCTAAAAACACCGGGGAGCTGTTTTTT. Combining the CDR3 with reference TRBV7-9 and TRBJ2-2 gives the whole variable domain DTGVSQNPRHKITKRGQNVTFRCDPISEHNRLYWYRQTLGQGPEFLTYFQNEAQLEKSRLLSDRFSAERPKGSFSTLEIQRTEQGDSAMYLCASSLPFGASKNTGELFFGEGSRLTVL.

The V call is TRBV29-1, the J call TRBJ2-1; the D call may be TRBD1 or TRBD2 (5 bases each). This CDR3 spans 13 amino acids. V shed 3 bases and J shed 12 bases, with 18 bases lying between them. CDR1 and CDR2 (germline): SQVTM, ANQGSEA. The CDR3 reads CSVEGVPLIAQFF. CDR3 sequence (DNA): TGCAGCGTTGAGGGGGTCCCACTCATTGCGCAGTTCTTC.

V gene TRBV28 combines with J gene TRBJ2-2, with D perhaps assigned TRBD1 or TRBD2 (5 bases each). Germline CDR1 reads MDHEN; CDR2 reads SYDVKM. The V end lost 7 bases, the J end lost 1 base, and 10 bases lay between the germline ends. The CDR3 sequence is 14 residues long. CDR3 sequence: CASTGTQNTGELFF. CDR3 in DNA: TGTGCCAGCACCGGGACCCAGAACACCGGGGAGCTGTTTTTT.

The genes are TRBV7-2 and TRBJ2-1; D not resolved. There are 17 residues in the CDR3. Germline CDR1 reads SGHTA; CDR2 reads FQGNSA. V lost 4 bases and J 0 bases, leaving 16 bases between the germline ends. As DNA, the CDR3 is TGTGCCAGCAGCTCCTCACCCCCCCCAAGCTCCTACAATGAGCAGTTCTTC. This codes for CASSSSPPPSSYNEQFF.

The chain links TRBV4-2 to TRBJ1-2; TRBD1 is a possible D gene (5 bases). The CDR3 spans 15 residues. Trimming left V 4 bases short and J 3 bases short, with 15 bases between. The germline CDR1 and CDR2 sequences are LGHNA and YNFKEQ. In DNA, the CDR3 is TGTGCCAGCAGCCTACCAGGGCAGGGAGACTATGGCTACACCTTC. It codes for CASSLPGQGDYGYTF.

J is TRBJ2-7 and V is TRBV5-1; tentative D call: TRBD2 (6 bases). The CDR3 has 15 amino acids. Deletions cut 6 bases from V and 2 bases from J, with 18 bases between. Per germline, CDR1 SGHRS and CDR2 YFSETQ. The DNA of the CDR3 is TGCGCCAGCACCTTCAGGGACTTTGATCCCTACGAGCAGTACTTC. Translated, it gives CASTFRDFDPYEQYF.

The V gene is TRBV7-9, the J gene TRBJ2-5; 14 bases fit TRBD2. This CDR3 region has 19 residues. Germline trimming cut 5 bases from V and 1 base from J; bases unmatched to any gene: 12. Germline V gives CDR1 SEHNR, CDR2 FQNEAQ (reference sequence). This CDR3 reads CASSPHRGLAGAGQETQYF. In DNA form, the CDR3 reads TGTGCCAGCAGCCCCCACCGGGGACTAGCGGGAGCGGGCCAAGAGACCCAGTACTTC.

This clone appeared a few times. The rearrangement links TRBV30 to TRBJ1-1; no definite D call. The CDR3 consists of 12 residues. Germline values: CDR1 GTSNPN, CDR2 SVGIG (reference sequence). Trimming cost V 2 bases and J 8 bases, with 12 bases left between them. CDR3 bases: TGTGCCTGGAGTTTAGACCGACTAGAAGCTTTCTTT. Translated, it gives CAWSLDRLEAFF.

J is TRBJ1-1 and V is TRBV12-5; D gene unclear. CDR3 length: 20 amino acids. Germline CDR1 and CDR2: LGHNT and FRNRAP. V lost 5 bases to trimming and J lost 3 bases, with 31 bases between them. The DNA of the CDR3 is TGTGCTAGTGGTGCGCTCCCATCGACGGCCGCGATGTATACGGACACTGAAGCTTTCTTT. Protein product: CASGALPSTAAMYTDTEAFF.